This is a list of T cell receptor beta chains from one sample in a study of neurological immune-mediated disorders. Via MiXCR, TCRdb re-called the 5' RACE reads, giving one row per CDR3 protein. Of approximately 52,000 distinct CDR3 sequences in the sample, approximately 3.5% were seen once. The sample taken for sequencing was PBMCs. All receptors derive from a man in his forties with multiple sclerosis. Both conserved end residues are part of each CDR3. A D gene is named only where the DNA matches it firmly. Not all rows give a size; the values are once, few, many and, for expanded clones, a class.

j_call | v_call | clone_size | d_call | cdr3_nt | cdr3_aa
TRBJ2-7 | TRBV30 | many | - | TGTGCCTGGAGCCCCAGATCCGTCTACGAGCAGTACTTC | CAWSPRSVYEQYF
TRBJ1-5 | TRBV20-1 | many | - | TGCAGTGCTAGAGAATCGACGGGCAATCAGCCCCAGCATTTT | CSARESTGNQPQHF
TRBJ1-5 | TRBV7-9 | many | TRBD1 | TGTGCCAGCAGCTTGGACAGGGGTGGCAATCAGCCCCAGCATTTT | CASSLDRGGNQPQHF
TRBJ2-1 | TRBV4-2 | many | - | TGTGCCAGTCAGGTCGGAGAGACCTACAATGAGCAGTTCTTC | CASQVGETYNEQFF
TRBJ2-7 | TRBV20-1 | many | - | TGCAGTGCCACCGGTACTACCGGGACACGACCCTACGAGCAGTACTTC | CSATGTTGTRPYEQYF
TRBJ2-2 | TRBV12-3/TRBV12-4 | many | TRBD1 | TGTGCCAGCAGCCCGGGACAGGGGCTCACCGGGGAGCTGTTTTTT | CASSPGQGLTGELFF
TRBJ2-7 | TRBV5-1 | many | - | TGCGCCAGCAGTGGGTCGGGGAACTCCTACGAGCAGTACTTC | CASSGSGNSYEQYF
TRBJ2-3 | TRBV20-1 | many | TRBD2 | TGCAGTGGGGCGGGGGGGCGAGATACGCAGTATTTT | CSGAGGRDTQYF
TRBJ1-4 | TRBV10-2 | many | - | TGCGCCAGCAGTGAGCCGGGACACCATGAAAAACTGTTTTTT | CASSEPGHHEKLFF
TRBJ1-3 | TRBV29-1 | many | - | TGCAGCGTTGGGGCAGGTCTCAATTCCGGAAACACCATATATTTT | CSVGAGLNSGNTIYF
TRBJ2-3 | TRBV7-2 | many | TRBD2 | TGTGCCAGCAGCTTAGGGACTAGCGGGGGGGCAATTGCAGATACGCAGTATTTT | CASSLGTSGGAIADTQYF
TRBJ2-5 | TRBV30 | medium-sized | - | TGTGCCTGGAGTGTTACCCCCAGGGGGGTGGGGACCCAGTACTTC | CAWSVTPRGVGTQYF
TRBJ1-1 | TRBV7-9 | - | - | TGTGCCAGCAGCTTAGCTAGGGTCATCACTGAAGCTTTCTTT | CASSLARVITEAFF
TRBJ2-1 | TRBV6-1 | many | TRBD2 | TGTGCCAGCAGTGAACTAGCGGGGGGCTACAATGAGCAGTTCTTC | CASSELAGGYNEQFF
TRBJ2-4 | TRBV3-1 | many | - | TGTGCCAGCAGCCCCAACTCAAGAGTAGCCAAAAACATTCAGTACTTC | CASSPNSRVAKNIQYF
TRBJ2-2 | TRBV12-3/TRBV12-4 | - | - | TGTGCCAGCAGTCTATTGCCCAGCACGAACACCAGGGAGCTGTTTTTT | CASSLLPSTNTRELFF
TRBJ2-3 | TRBV9 | many | - | TGTGCCAGCAGCGCCGATTTGGGGGGCACAGATACGCAGTATTTT | CASSADLGGTDTQYF
TRBJ2-7 | TRBV29-1 | many | - | TGCAGCGTTGTCGACCCCGGCAGAGCTTCGGACGAGCAGTACTTC | CSVVDPGRASDEQYF
TRBJ2-5 | TRBV20-1 | many | TRBD2 | TGCAGTGCTATTAGGGCTAGCGGGGGTAGGGAGACCCAGTACTTC | CSAIRASGGRETQYF
TRBJ2-1 | TRBV11-1 | many | - | TGTGCCAGCAGCTTAGCCCGGGGATATAGCTCCTACAATGAGCAGTTCTTC | CASSLARGYSSYNEQFF
TRBJ1-5 | TRBV12-3/TRBV12-4 | many | - | TGTGCCAGCAGTTTAAGACAGCCCCAGCATTTT | CASSLRQPQHF
TRBJ2-3 | TRBV20-1 | many | TRBD2 | TGCAGTGCTAGAGAACTAGCGGCAATTGGAGATACGCAGTATTTT | CSARELAAIGDTQYF
TRBJ1-5 | TRBV4-1 | - | - | TGCGCCAGCAGCTCAGTAGGTGCCCGACGGCAGCCCCAGAATTTT | CASSSVGARRQPQNF
TRBJ2-3 | TRBV5-1 | many | - | TGCGCCAGCAGCCCTGCGGGGACGAGCACAGATACGCAGTATTTT | CASSPAGTSTDTQYF
TRBJ1-5 | TRBV29-1 | - | TRBD1 | TGCAGCGTCGCGGGACAGGGGGCCGGTCAGCCCCAGAATTTT | CSVAGQGAGQPQNF
TRBJ2-3 | TRBV9 | few | TRBD2 | TGTGCCAGCAGCCCCCGACTAGCGGGGGGGATAGGAGATACGCAGTATTTT | CASSPRLAGGIGDTQYF
TRBJ2-2 | TRBV20-1 | many | - | TGCAGTGCTAGAGATCCTTCAGTCCGGGACGGGGAGCTGTTTTTT | CSARDPSVRDGELFF
TRBJ2-3 | TRBV7-9 | many | TRBD1 | TGTGCCAGCAGCCGCGGGACAGGGGGCACAGATACGCAGTATTTT | CASSRGTGGTDTQYF
TRBJ1-5 | TRBV7-2 | few | - | TGTGCCAGCAGCGAAAGCAGCAATCAGCCCCAGCATTTT | CASSESSNQPQHF
TRBJ1-5 | TRBV20-1 | many | - | TGCAGTGCAATCGGGCGGGGTCCCAATCAGCCCCAGCATTTT | CSAIGRGPNQPQHF
TRBJ1-6 | TRBV9 | many | - | TGTGCCAGCAGCCCGGGGGTAGATAATTCACCCCTCAACTTT | CASSPGVDNSPLNF
TRBJ2-4 | TRBV7-2 | many | - | TGTGCCAGCAGCTTAGCTGGGTCGACACTATTAGCCAAAAACATTCAGTACTTC | CASSLAGSTLLAKNIQYF
TRBJ2-3 | TRBV5-6 | many | - | TGTGCCAGCAGCTCCCGAAGCGGCACAGATACGCAGTATTTT | CASSSRSGTDTQYF
TRBJ2-7 | TRBV15 | many | - | TGTGCCACCGGTCCGGAGAGGGGGGTCTACGAGCAGTACTTC | CATGPERGVYEQYF
TRBJ1-6 | TRBV2 | many | TRBD1 | TGTGCCAGCAGTGTCGGGACAGGGTTGAATTCACCCCTCAACTTT | CASSVGTGLNSPLNF
TRBJ2-3 | TRBV6-5 | few | - | TGTGCCAGCAGTTCGGTGGGGCAAAGCTCGTCGCAGTATTTT | CASSSVGQSSSQYF
TRBJ2-5 | TRBV14 | many | - | TGTGCCAGCAGCCAAGGGCTCGGACCGGGGACCCAGTACTTC | CASSQGLGPGTQYF
TRBJ1-5 | TRBV6-5 | many | - | TGTGCCAGCAGTTACGACGGGAACGGCAATCAGCCCCAGCATTTT | CASSYDGNGNQPQHF